Shown below are 32 T cell receptor beta chains from a single sample sequenced in a study of tumor and adjacent non-tumor tissue in lung cancer. No cell sorting was done before RNA was extracted from the tissue. The library came from three nested PCR rounds adapted from ARM-PCR protocols. From the multiplex PCR reads, TCRdb called clonotypes with MiXCR, one entry per CDR3 protein. The repertoire holds tens of thousands of distinct CDR3 sequences, with 67% as singletons. Material: lung tumor tissue. The source of these receptors is a man between 60 and 70 years old with non-small cell lung cancer.

In the case of this clonotype: Since no conserved phenylalanine or tryptophan closes the CDR3, a read error is the likely cause. The chain uses TRBV30 and TRBJ2-1; D is unclear. Looked up from germline, CDR1 is GTSNPN and CDR2 is SVGIG (reference sequence). Trimming stripped 2 bases from V and 10 bases from J, with 12 bases between. The CDR3 has 12 residues. CDR3 DNA: TGTGCCTGGAGTCCTCACGCGGCAGAGCAGTTCTTA. Residues: CAWSPHAAEQFL.

The V and J genes are TRBV29-1 and TRBJ2-1, with TRBD2 matching over 9 bases. Germline CDR1 reads SQVTM; CDR2 reads ANQGSEA. This CDR3 spans 14 amino acids. The V gene end was trimmed by 7 bases and the J gene end by 1 base; junction bases not matched to a gene: 5. In nucleotides, the CDR3 is TGCAGCGCTCGACTAGCGGTATCCTACAATGAGCAGTTCTTC. Residues: CSARLAVSYNEQFF.

As regards this clonotype: The junction departs from germline at one end; a sequencing error may be responsible. The V call is TRBV5-6, the J call TRBJ2-1; TRBD2 aligns across 9 bases. In germline, CDR1 is SGHDT, CDR2 YYEEEE. There are 15 residues in the CDR3. The CDR3 loop is CASSLSGRSWNEQFF. In nucleotides, the CDR3 is TGTGCCAGCAGCTTGAGCGGGAGGTCCTGGAATGAGCAGTTCTTT.

This clonotype appeared many times. A read error may explain this, as a much larger clone is one base away. The chain recombines TRBV6-2 or TRBV6-3 with TRBJ1-5; 7 nucleotides match TRBD1. Germline CDR1 and CDR2: MNHEY and SVGEGT. CDR3 size: 15 residues. V lost 8 bases, J lost 4 bases, and 11 bases stayed unmatched. DNA of the CDR3: TGTGCCAGCGGCCGTCGAGCAGGGGGTAATCAGCCCCAGCATTTT. Protein sequence: CASGRRAGGNQPQHF.

This clonotype was found a few times. The junction departs from the called germline gene at one end, perhaps through a read error. The chain combines TRBV11-2 with TRBJ2-2, with D possibly TRBD2 on 6 matching bases. The length of the CDR3 is 13 residues. CDR1 SGHAT and CDR2 FQNNGV come from the germline V gene. The CDR3, as DNA: TGTGCCAGTAGCTTTGCGGGAACCGGGGAGCTGCTTTTT. This encodes CASSFAGTGELLF.

This clonotype was observed a few times. A single base separates this from a much larger clone, so it may be a read error. The chain couples TRBV4-3 to TRBJ2-1; 9 bases agree with TRBD2. The CDR3 consists of 15 residues. Germline trimming cut 0 bases from V and 9 bases from J; bases unmatched to any gene: 6. The germline V gene has CDR1 LGHNA and CDR2 YSLEER. For the CDR3, the DNA is TGCGCCAGCAGCCAAGACGGGGCTAGCGGGGCTGAGCAGTTCTTC. Translated, it gives CASSQDGASGAEQFF.

The chain is built from TRBV6-1 and TRBJ1-1; no firm D call. CDR1 is MNHNS and CDR2 is SASEGT in the germline V gene. CDR3 length: 12 amino acids. Trimming took 9 bases from V and 9 from J, leaving 17 bases between them. DNA of the CDR3: TGTGCCAGTAATGAAAGCCGACCGAAAGCTTTCTTT. Residues: CASNESRPKAFF.

The chain couples TRBV29-1 to TRBJ2-7; no reliable D call. V lost 6 bases, J lost 12 bases, and 30 bases lay in between. Per germline, CDR1 SQVTM and CDR2 ANQGSEA. The CDR3 contains 15 residues. CDR3 amino acids: CSVAEKQVTTYDRYF. The CDR3 DNA sequence: TGCAGCGTGGCAGAAAAGCAGGTCACTACCTACGACCGGTACTTC.

Ten or more counts support this clonotype. J is TRBJ1-3 and V is TRBV4-1; D gene ambiguous. The CDR3 consists of 16 residues. The V gene's germline CDR1 is MGHRA and CDR2 YSYEKL. V dropped 1 base and J dropped 1 base, with 11 bases sitting between them. The CDR3 spells CASSQALSQSGNTIYF. DNA of the CDR3: TGCGCCAGCAGCCAAGCTCTTTCACAATCTGGAAACACCATATATTTT.

The chain is built from TRBV6-2 or TRBV6-3 and TRBJ2-7, with D tentatively TRBD1 (6 bases). The CDR3 covers 13 residues. The germline CDR1 and CDR2 sequences are MNHEY and SVGEGT. V lost 2 bases, J lost 4 bases, and 9 bases lay in between. The CDR3 nucleotides read TGTGCCAGCAGTTACGACAGGAAATACGAGCAGTACTTC. Its translation is CASSYDRKYEQYF.

A note on this clonotype: A much larger clone differs from this one at a single base, so this may be a read error. The chain carries TRBV7-9 and TRBJ2-1; 10 positions agree with TRBD1. This CDR3 has 14 residues. Germline CDR1 is SEHNR and CDR2 is FQNEAQ (reference sequence). The CDR3 DNA follows: TGTGCCAGCAGCGGACAGGGGGTTTACAATGAGCAGCTCTTC. Amino acids: CASSGQGVYNEQLF. The complete variable domain, with remaining parts taken from reference TRBV7-9 and TRBJ2-1, reads DTGVSQNPRHKITKRGQNVTFRCDPISEHNRLYWYRQTLGQGPEFLTYFQNEAQLEKSRLLSDRFSAERPKGSFSTLEIQRTEQGDSAMYLCASSGQGVYNEQLFGPGTRLTVL.

The V call is TRBV5-4, the J call TRBJ1-2; unclear D gene. The CDR3 runs to 15 residues. Trimming removed 8 bases from V and 2 bases from J, with 19 bases in between. In germline, CDR1 is SGHNT, CDR2 YYREEE (reference sequence). The chain's CDR3 is CASNRIAWGNYGYTF. The CDR3, as DNA: TGTGCCAGTAACCGGATCGCTTGGGGAAACTATGGCTACACCTTC.

As regards this clonotype: Mismatch with germline at one junction end may stem from a read error. CDR3 protein: CASSPLGTGEGIRCF. In DNA form, the CDR3 reads TGTGCCAGCAGTCCACTCGGGACGGGGGAAGGCATTCGGTGCTTC. The genes are TRBV12-3 or TRBV12-4 and TRBJ2-4; possibly TRBD2 for D (6 bases). This CDR3 is built from 15 residues.

In this sample, this clonotype turned up a few times. A read error may explain this, as a much larger clone is one base away. CDR3 in amino acids: CSVAYRGKRTEAFF. The CDR3 region has the DNA TGCAGCGTGGCATACAGGGGAAAGAGGACTGAAGCTTTCTTT. The V and J genes are TRBV29-1 and TRBJ1-1, with TRBD1 matching over 7 bases. The CDR3 length is 14 residues. With V trimmed by 6 bases and J by 5 bases, 12 bases remained unmatched. CDR1 and CDR2 from the germline V gene are SQVTM and ANQGSEA.

A note on this clonotype: Germline is not matched at one junction end, which may reflect a read error. The chain joins TRBV4-2 to TRBJ2-7, with 10 bases aligning to TRBD2. The CDR3 covers 17 residues. CDR1 is LGHNA and CDR2 is YNFKEQ in the germline V gene. The CDR3 sequence: CASSQVGAGGLEYAQYF. Here the CDR3 DNA reads TGTGCCAGCAGCCAAGTTGGAGCGGGGGGGCTGGAGTACGCGCAGTACTTC.

The chain has TRBV6-2 or TRBV6-3 and TRBJ1-5; a weak D match, TRBD1 (5 bases). V was clipped by 7 bases and J by 9 bases, with 22 bases between them. The length of the CDR3 is 15 residues. CDR1 is MNHEY, CDR2 SVGEGT, per germline. CDR3 residues: CASTSPFGGSGPQHF. CDR3 sequence (DNA): TGTGCCAGCACTTCGCCTTTCGGGGGGTCTGGGCCCCAGCATTTT.

Remarks on this clonotype: Likely a read error: the CDR3 ends without its conserved phenylalanine or tryptophan. V is TRBV2 and J is TRBJ2-1; no definite D call. The CDR3 has 13 amino acids. V lost 3 bases and J 4 bases, leaving 7 bases between the germline ends. Germline V gives CDR1 SNHLY, CDR2 FYNNEI. CDR3 DNA sequence: TGTGCCAGCAGTGATCAGCTATACAATGAGCAGTTCTTA. Translating gives CASSDQLYNEQFL.

The chain combines TRBV6-5 with TRBJ2-7, with D perhaps TRBD1 or TRBD2 (5 bases each). The CDR3 covers 14 residues. CDR1 is MNHEY and CDR2 is SVGAGI in the germline V gene. In nucleotides, the CDR3 is TGTGCTATCAGCCTCGACAGACTATCCTACGAGCAGTACTTC. Amino acid sequence: CAISLDRLSYEQYF.

On this clonotype itself: Lacking the conserved final phenylalanine or tryptophan, this CDR3 likely reflects a read error. The chain joins TRBV12-3 or TRBV12-4 to TRBJ2-7; D might be TRBD1 or TRBD2, each matching 6 bases. The CDR3 is 14 residues long. The CDR3 loop reads CACSLRGRSYEQYY. In DNA form, the CDR3 reads TGTGCCTGCAGTCTCCGGGGGCGCTCCTACGAGCAGTACTAC.

As concerns this clonotype: One junction end does not reproduce the germline sequence, and a read error may be involved. J is TRBJ2-6 and V is TRBV12-3 or TRBV12-4; the D gene is possibly TRBD1 (5 bases). The length of the CDR3 is 21 residues. CDR3 nucleotide sequence: TGTGCCAGCAGTTTTTTTGATTTTTTCGACAGTGCAAGCTCTGGGGCTAACGTCCTGACTTTC. Translation gives CASSFFDFFDSASSGANVLTF.

This clonotype was detected many times. The chain employs TRBV7-2 and TRBJ2-4, with D perhaps TRBD2 (6 bases). CDR1 and CDR2 (germline): SGHTA, FQGNSA. Trimming shortened V by 9 bases and J by 4 bases, and 16 bases separated the two germline ends. The CDR3 consists of 14 residues. The CDR3, as DNA: TGTGCCAGTGCGACGGCGGGGTTTAAAAACATTCAGTACTTC. It specifies CASATAGFKNIQYF.

This clonotype was detected only a few times. The V and J genes are TRBV11-3 and TRBJ2-1; perhaps D is TRBD1 or TRBD2 (6 bases each). CDR1 is SGHNT and CDR2 is YENEEA in the germline V gene. V was trimmed by 1 base and J by 9 bases, leaving 16 bases between them. This CDR3 region has 15 residues. CDR3: CASSLGTARGSEQFF. In DNA, the CDR3 is TGTGCCAGCAGCTTAGGGACAGCGCGGGGCAGTGAGCAGTTCTTC.

The rearrangement uses TRBV29-1 and TRBJ1-2, with 9 bases that match TRBD1. This CDR3 region has 14 residues. Trimming removed 3 bases from V and 6 bases from J; junction bases left unmatched: 8. The germline V gene encodes CDR1 SQVTM and CDR2 ANQGSEA. As DNA, the CDR3 is TGCAGCGTTGAGGGACAGGGCCCTACGAATGGCTACACCTTC. It specifies CSVEGQGPTNGYTF.

This clonotype was seen only once. An end of the junction differs from the germline gene, which may be a read error. This chain uses TRBV4-2 with TRBJ1-1; D is unresolved. Germline V gene sequence: CDR1 LGHNA, CDR2 YNFKEQ. The CDR3 consists of 14 residues. The CDR3 loop is CASSRRQENTEAVF. CDR3 nucleotides: TGTGCCAGCAGCCGACGCCAGGAGAACACTGAAGCTGTCTTT.

This clonotype was observed a handful of times. The junction does not match germline at one end; this may be a read error. This rearrangement joins TRBV10-3 to TRBJ1-2; D is unresolved. The CDR3 is made up of 14 amino acids. CDR1 and CDR2 from the germline V gene are ENHRY and SYGVKD. The CDR3 reads CANSVTVNNYGYTF. For the CDR3, the DNA is TGTGCCAACAGTGTAACTGTCAATAACTATGGCTATACCTTC.

In the case of this clonotype: This may be a read error: a much more frequent sequence differs by one nucleotide. The chain employs TRBV7-9 and TRBJ2-7; 10 bases line up with TRBD2. The J call could be wrong; TRBJ2-1 is a better fit for the DNA end. Germline values: CDR1 SEHNR, CDR2 FQNEAQ (reference sequence). CDR3 length: 15 amino acids. DNA of the CDR3: TGTGCCAGCAGCTCCTCCGGGACTAGCGTCTACGAGCAGTTCTTC. The encoded protein is CASSSSGTSVYEQFF.

To note about this clonotype: A much larger clone lies one base from this, so it may be a read error. The rearrangement joins TRBV20-1 to TRBJ1-1; a possible D gene is TRBD1 (6 bases). Germline lookup yields CDR1 DFQATT and CDR2 SNEGSKA (reference sequence). Trimming took 0 bases from V and 6 from J, leaving 14 bases between them. CDR3 length: 14 amino acids. CDR3 bases: TGCAGTGCTAGAGACATTAACAGGGTAGCTGAAGCTTTCTTT. Protein product: CSARDINRVAEAFF.

This clonotype was picked up many times. The rearrangement links TRBV6-1 to TRBJ2-7; no definite D call. V was pared by 1 base and J by 3 bases, with 10 bases between. Germline CDR1 is MNHNS and CDR2 is SASEGT. The CDR3 contains 14 residues. The CDR3: CASSEGGTDYEQYF. The CDR3 DNA reads TGTGCCAGCAGTGAAGGCGGTACAGACTACGAGCAGTACTTC.

Turning to this clonotype: A much larger clone lies one base from this, so it may be a read error. The gene calls are TRBV20-1 and TRBJ1-2, with unresolved D. The CDR3 has 13 residues. The germline CDR1 and CDR2 sequences are DFQATT and SNEGSKA (reference sequence). V lost 4 bases and J 3 bases, leaving 12 bases between the germline ends. This CDR3 is CSATVGVYYGYTF. The CDR3 bases are TGCAGTGCTACAGTGGGCGTGTACTATGGCTACACCTTC.

The V call is TRBV7-9, the J call TRBJ2-1, with 7 nucleotides matching TRBD2. Trimming took 8 bases from V and 7 from J; bases not matched to a gene: 14. This CDR3 comprises 15 residues. The germline V gene encodes CDR1 SEHNR and CDR2 FQNEAQ (reference sequence). CDR3: CASYRSTSKLNEQFF. Written as DNA, the CDR3 is TGTGCCAGCTATCGGTCGACTAGCAAGCTGAATGAGCAGTTCTTC.

The chain is built from TRBV6-5 and TRBJ1-6, with no clear D. The V gene lost 7 bases and the J gene lost 5 bases, with 12 bases spanning the gap. Germline-derived CDR1 and CDR2 are MNHEY and SVGAGI. CDR3 size: 14 residues. The CDR3 DNA sequence: TGTGCCAGCAATTATGGCCTTAATAATTCACCCCTCCACTTT. As protein: CASNYGLNNSPLHF.

This chain connects TRBV12-3 or TRBV12-4 to TRBJ1-5; D unresolved. V was cut by 3 bases and J by 13 bases, with 16 bases left in between. CDR3 length: 13 residues. The CDR3 region has the DNA TGTGCCAGCAGTTTTTATAGGAACCAGCTTCAGCATTTT. This codes for CASSFYRNQLQHF.